A single sample gave rise to the 14 T cell receptor beta chains below, sequenced in a study of cytotoxic CD8 clonotypes in ibrutinib-treated CLL. The method was immunoSEQ multiplex PCR; TCRdb's version includes in-frame clones alone and lacks a portion of them. The sample contains 150,000 to 200,000 clones, approximately 90% of which appear only once. This sample comprised PBMCs, obtained at disease progression, from a patient treated with ibrutinib. Receptor source: a human donor with chronic lymphocytic leukemia.

The chain employs TRBV6-1 and TRBJ1-4; TRBD1 is a possible D gene (5 bases). Germline values: CDR1 MNHNS, CDR2 SASEGT. V dropped 4 bases and J dropped 8 bases, with 17 bases sitting between them. The CDR3 covers 15 residues. This CDR3 reads CASSGGWGPSEKLFF. For the CDR3, the DNA is TGTGCCAGCAGTGGGGGGTGGGGTCCCAGCGAAAAACTGTTTTTT.

The J gene is TRBJ2-1, the V gene TRBV4-1; 9 nucleotides align to TRBD2. CDR3 length: 16 amino acids. The J segment lost 3 bases and the V segment lost 4 bases, leaving 7 bases of the junction unmatched. Per the germline V gene, CDR1 is MGHRA and CDR2 is YSYEKL. In DNA, the CDR3 is TGCGCCAGCAGCCCCTCAGTAGCGGGAGACTACAATGAGCAGTTCTTC. Protein sequence: CASSPSVAGDYNEQFF.

This chain links TRBV6-6 with TRBJ1-4; a weak D match, TRBD1 (5 bases). There are 10 residues in the CDR3. V dropped 8 bases and J dropped 7 bases, with 5 bases sitting between them. CDR1 and CDR2 from the germline V gene are MNHNY and SVGAGI (reference sequence). The CDR3 sequence is CASGGEKLFF. The CDR3 DNA reads TGTGCCAGCGGGGGTGAAAAACTGTTTTTT.

The V and J genes are TRBV5-1 and TRBJ2-7; TRBD2 matches at 13 bases. Germline values: CDR1 SGHRS, CDR2 YFSETQ. This CDR3 is 17 amino acids long. Unmatched junction bases numbered 9, after V lost 1 base and J lost 5 bases. The CDR3 region is CASSLRGLAGSSDEQYF. The CDR3 coding sequence is TGCGCCAGCAGCTTGAGGGGACTAGCGGGGAGCAGCGACGAGCAGTACTTC.

V gene TRBV29-1 combines with J gene TRBJ1-2; D is possibly TRBD1 (5 bases). Trimming removed 8 bases from V and 4 bases from J, with 20 bases in between. The CDR3 contains 14 residues. Germline V gene data show CDR1 as SQVTM and CDR2 as ANQGSEA. CDR3 in DNA: TGCAGCATTGCCGAGTCGGGGGGGAGCTATGGCTACACCTTC. Encoded protein: CSIAESGGSYGYTF.

The V call is TRBV28, the J call TRBJ2-3; 9 nucleotides match TRBD1. With 2 bases clipped from V and 5 bases from J, the junction kept 8 bases outside the gene matches. The CDR3 loop spans 16 amino acids. Germline CDR1 reads MDHEN; CDR2 reads SYDVKM. The CDR3 region has the DNA TGTGCCAGCAGTTTACACGGGACAGGGAAAGTAGATACGCAGTATTTT. It specifies CASSLHGTGKVDTQYF.

The V gene is TRBV27, the J gene TRBJ2-7; D possibly corresponds to TRBD1 (6 bases). Germline V lookup: CDR1 MNHEY, CDR2 SMNVEV (reference sequence). Trimming stripped 2 bases from V and 2 bases from J, with 7 bases between. The CDR3 covers 13 residues. CDR3 sequence: CASSLGGTYEQYF. The DNA of the CDR3 is TGTGCCAGCAGTTTAGGGGGCACCTACGAGCAGTACTTC.

The rearrangement uses TRBV7-8 and TRBJ2-7, with 7 bases lining up with TRBD1. CDR1 and CDR2 (germline): SGHVS, FQNEAQ. The CDR3 contains 14 residues. Losses at the gene ends were 6 bases for V and 1 base for J; bases not matched to a gene: 6. The CDR3 protein is CASRKPGQSYEQYF. The CDR3 DNA reads as TGTGCCAGCAGGAAACCGGGACAGTCCTACGAGCAGTACTTC. The full variable domain, its missing parts supplied by reference TRBV7-8 and TRBJ2-7, is GAGVSQSPRYKVAKRGQDVALRCDPISGHVSLFWYQQALGQGPEFLTYFQNEAQLDKSGLPSDRFFAERPEGSVSTLKIQRTQQEDSAVYLCASRKPGQSYEQYFGPGTRLTVT.

The chain is built from TRBV2 and TRBJ2-7; D ambiguous. Germline CDR1 reads SNHLY; CDR2 reads FYNNEI. This CDR3 contains 11 residues. Trimming removed 7 bases from V and 3 bases from J, with 7 bases in between. The CDR3 region is CASIFFYEQYF. The DNA for the CDR3 is TGTGCCAGCATTTTCTTCTACGAGCAGTACTTC.

The chain carries TRBV27 and TRBJ2-3; the match to TRBD2 covers 11 bases. The CDR3 is 20 amino acids. J gave up 0 bases and V 2 bases, and 13 bases lay outside the gene matches. In germline, CDR1 is MNHEY, CDR2 SMNVEV (reference sequence). CDR3 sequence reads: CASSLRATSGTQPSTDTQYF. Here the CDR3 DNA reads TGTGCCAGCAGTTTACGCGCGACTAGCGGGACCCAGCCTAGCACAGATACGCAGTATTTT.

The gene calls are TRBV5-1 and TRBJ1-4; D might be TRBD1 (6 bases). The V and J ends lost 4 bases and 5 bases respectively, with 15 bases between them. CDR1 SGHRS and CDR2 YFSETQ come from the germline V gene. The CDR3 runs to 15 residues. The CDR3 reads CASSLRTVENEKLFF. The CDR3 coding sequence is TGCGCCAGCAGCCTTCGGACAGTCGAGAATGAAAAACTGTTTTTT.

This clone has only one observation. The chain recombines TRBV19 with TRBJ1-2, with no clear D. Looked up from germline, CDR1 is LNHDA and CDR2 is SQIVND (reference sequence). This CDR3 spans 15 amino acids. V was pared by 9 bases and J by 3 bases, with 20 bases between. CDR3 amino acids: CASNPVVAGYYGYTF. Written as DNA, the CDR3 is TGTGCCAGCAACCCTGTGGTGGCGGGATACTATGGCTACACCTTC.

The CDR3 reads CASSLTGPYGYTF. The CDR3 coding sequence is TGTGCCAGCAGTCTAACCGGTCCCTATGGCTACACCTTC. This rearrangement joins TRBV6-9 to TRBJ1-2, with D uncertain. The CDR3 totals 13 residues. CDR1 is MNHGY, CDR2 SVAAGI, per germline. V gave up 5 bases and J gave up 4 bases, with 11 bases separating them.

The rearrangement uses TRBV7-2 and TRBJ2-3; tentative D call: TRBD2 (6 bases). V was clipped by 4 bases and J by 7 bases, with 15 bases between them. The CDR3 has 14 amino acids. From germline, CDR1 is SGHTA and CDR2 FQGNSA. CDR3 nucleotides: TGTGCCAGCAGCTATGGGGGGAAACAAAATACGCAGTATTTT. The encoded protein is CASSYGGKQNTQYF.